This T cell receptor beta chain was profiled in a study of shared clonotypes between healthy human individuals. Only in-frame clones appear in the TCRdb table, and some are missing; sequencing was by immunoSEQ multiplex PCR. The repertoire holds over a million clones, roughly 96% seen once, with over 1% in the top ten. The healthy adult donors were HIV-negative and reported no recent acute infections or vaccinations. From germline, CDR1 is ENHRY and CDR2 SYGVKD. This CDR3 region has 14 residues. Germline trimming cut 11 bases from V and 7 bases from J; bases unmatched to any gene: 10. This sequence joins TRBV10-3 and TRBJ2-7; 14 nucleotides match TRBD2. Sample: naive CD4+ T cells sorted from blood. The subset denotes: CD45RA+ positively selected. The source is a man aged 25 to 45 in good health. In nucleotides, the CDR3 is TGTGCCGTACGACCGGGACTAGCGGGAGATGAGCAGTACTTC. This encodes CAVRPGLAGDEQYF.